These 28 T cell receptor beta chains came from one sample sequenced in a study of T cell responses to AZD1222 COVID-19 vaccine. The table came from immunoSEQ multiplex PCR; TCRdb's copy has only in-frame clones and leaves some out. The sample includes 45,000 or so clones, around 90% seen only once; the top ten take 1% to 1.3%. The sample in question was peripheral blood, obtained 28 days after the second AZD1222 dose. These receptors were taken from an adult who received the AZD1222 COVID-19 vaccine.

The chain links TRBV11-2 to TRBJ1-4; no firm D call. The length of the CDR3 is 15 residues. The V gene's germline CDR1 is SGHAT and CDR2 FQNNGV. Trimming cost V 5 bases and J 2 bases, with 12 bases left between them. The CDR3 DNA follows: TGTGCCAGCAGCCCCTCCGGTGTGACTAATGAAAAACTGTTTTTT. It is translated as CASSPSGVTNEKLFF.

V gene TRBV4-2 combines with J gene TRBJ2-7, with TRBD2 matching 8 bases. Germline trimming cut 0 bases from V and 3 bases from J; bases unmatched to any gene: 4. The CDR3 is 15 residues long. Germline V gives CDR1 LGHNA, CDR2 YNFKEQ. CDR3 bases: TGTGCCAGCAGCCAAGATCTCAGCGGGAGCTACGAGCAGTACTTC. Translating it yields CASSQDLSGSYEQYF.

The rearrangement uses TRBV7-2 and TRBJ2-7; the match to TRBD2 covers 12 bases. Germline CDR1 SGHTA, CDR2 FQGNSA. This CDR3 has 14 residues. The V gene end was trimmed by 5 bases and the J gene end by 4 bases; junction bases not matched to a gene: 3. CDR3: CASSTTSGSYEQYF. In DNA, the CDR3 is TGTGCCAGCAGCACGACTAGCGGGAGTTACGAGCAGTACTTC.

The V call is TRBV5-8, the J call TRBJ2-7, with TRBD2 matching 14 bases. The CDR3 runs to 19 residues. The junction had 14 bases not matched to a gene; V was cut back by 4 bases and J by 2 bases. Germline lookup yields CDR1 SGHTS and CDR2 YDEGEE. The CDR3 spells CASSRDTGTSGSRTYEQYF. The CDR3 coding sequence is TGTGCCAGCAGCAGAGATACCGGGACTAGCGGGAGTAGGACCTACGAGCAGTACTTC.

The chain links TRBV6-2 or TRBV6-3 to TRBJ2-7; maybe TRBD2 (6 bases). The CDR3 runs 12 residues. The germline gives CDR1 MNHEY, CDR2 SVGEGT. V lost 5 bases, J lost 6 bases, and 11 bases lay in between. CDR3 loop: CASSSPGGEQYF. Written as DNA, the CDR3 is TGTGCCAGCAGTAGCCCCGGGGGCGAGCAGTACTTC.

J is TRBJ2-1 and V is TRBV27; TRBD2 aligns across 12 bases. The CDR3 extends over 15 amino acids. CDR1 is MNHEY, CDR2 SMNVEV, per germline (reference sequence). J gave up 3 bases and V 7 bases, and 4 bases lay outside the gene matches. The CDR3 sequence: CASNRGLAGYNEQFF. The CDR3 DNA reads TGTGCCAGCAACCGGGGACTAGCGGGCTACAATGAGCAGTTCTTC.

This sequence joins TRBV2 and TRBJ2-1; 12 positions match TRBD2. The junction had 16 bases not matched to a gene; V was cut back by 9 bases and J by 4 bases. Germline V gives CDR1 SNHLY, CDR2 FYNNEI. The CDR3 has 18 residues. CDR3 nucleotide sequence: TGTGCCAGATGGAATGTGGGGACTAGCGGGCAGGCTTACAATGAGCAGTTCTTC. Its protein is CARWNVGTSGQAYNEQFF. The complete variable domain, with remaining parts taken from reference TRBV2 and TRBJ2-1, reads EPEVTQTPSHQVTQMGQEVILRCVPISNHLYFYWYRQILGQKVEFLVSFYNNEISEKSEIFDDQFSVERPDGSNFTLKIRSTKLEDSAMYFCARWNVGTSGQAYNEQFFGPGTRLTVL.

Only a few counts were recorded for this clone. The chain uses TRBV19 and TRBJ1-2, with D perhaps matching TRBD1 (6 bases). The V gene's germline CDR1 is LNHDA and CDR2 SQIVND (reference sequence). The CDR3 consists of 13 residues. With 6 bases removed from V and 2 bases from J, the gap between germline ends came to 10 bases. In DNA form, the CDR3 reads TGTGCCAGTAGAGACAGGTGGAACTATGGCTACACCTTC. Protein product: CASRDRWNYGYTF.

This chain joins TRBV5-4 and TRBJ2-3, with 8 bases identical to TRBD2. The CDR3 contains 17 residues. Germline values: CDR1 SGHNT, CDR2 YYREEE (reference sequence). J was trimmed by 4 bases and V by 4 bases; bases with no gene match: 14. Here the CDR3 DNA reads TGTGCCAGCAGCACACGCGCAAGCGGGAGCGGGGCAGATACGCAGTATTTT. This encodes CASSTRASGSGADTQYF.

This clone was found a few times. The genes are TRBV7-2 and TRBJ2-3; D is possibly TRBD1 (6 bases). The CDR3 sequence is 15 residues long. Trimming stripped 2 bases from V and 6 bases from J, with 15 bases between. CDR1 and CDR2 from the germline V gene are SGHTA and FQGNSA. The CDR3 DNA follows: TGTGCCAGCAGCTTACGGACCTTTACAGGGGATACGCAGTATTTT. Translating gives CASSLRTFTGDTQYF. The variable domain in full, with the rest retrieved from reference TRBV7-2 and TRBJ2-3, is GAGVSQSPSNKVTEKGKDVELRCDPISGHTALYWYRQSLGQGLEFLIYFQGNSAPDKSGLPSDRFSAERTGGSVSTLTIQRTQQEDSAVYLCASSLRTFTGDTQYFGPGTRLTVL.

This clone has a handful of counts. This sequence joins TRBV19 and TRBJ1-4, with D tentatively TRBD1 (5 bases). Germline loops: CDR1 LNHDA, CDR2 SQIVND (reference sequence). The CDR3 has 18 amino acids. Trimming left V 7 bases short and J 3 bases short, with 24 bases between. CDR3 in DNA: TGTGCCAGTACCATGCGGGGGACTTTTAGATCGGCTAATGAAAAACTGTTTTTT. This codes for CASTMRGTFRSANEKLFF.

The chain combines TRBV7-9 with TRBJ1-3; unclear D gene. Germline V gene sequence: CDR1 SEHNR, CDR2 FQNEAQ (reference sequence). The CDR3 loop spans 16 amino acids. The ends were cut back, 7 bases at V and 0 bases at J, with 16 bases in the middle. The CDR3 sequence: CASTVGVRTSGNTIYF. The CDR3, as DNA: TGTGCCAGCACCGTGGGAGTAAGGACCTCTGGAAACACCATATATTTT.

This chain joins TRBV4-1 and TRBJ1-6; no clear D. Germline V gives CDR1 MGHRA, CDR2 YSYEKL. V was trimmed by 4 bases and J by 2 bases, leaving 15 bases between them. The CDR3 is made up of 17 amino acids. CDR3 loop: CASSLARVEAYNSPLHF. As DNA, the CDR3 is TGCGCCAGCAGCCTTGCAAGGGTTGAGGCCTATAATTCACCCCTCCACTTT.

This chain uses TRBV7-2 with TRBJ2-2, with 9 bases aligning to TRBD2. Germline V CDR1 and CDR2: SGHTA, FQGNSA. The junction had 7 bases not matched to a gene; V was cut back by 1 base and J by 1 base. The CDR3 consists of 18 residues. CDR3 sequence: CASSLVRGRDWNTGELFF. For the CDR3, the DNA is TGTGCCAGCAGCTTAGTCCGCGGGAGGGATTGGAACACCGGGGAGCTGTTTTTT.

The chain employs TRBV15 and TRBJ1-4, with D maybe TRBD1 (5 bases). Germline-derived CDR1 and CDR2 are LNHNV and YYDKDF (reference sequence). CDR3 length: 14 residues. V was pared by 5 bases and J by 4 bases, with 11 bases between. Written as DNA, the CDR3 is TGTGCCACCAGCCCGGGACGGAATAATGAAAAACTGTTTTTT. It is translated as CATSPGRNNEKLFF.

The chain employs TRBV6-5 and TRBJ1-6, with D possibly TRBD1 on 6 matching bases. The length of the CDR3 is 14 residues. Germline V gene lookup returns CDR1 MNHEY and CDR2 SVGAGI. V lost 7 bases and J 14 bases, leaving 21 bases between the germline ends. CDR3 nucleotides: TGTGCCAGCAATACGGGACACGGGGATGGATCCCTCCACTTT. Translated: CASNTGHGDGSLHF.

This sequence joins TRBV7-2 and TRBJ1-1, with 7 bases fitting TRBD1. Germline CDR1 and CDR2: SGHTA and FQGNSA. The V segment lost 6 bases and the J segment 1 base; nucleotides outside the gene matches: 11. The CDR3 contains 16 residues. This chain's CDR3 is CASSRNNRGPNTEAFF. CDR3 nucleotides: TGTGCCAGCAGTCGTAATAACAGGGGCCCGAACACTGAAGCTTTCTTT. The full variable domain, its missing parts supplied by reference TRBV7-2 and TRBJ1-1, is GAGVSQSPSNKVTEKGKDVELRCDPISGHTALYWYRQSLGQGLEFLIYFQGNSAPDKSGLPSDRFSAERTGGSVSTLTIQRTQQEDSAVYLCASSRNNRGPNTEAFFGQGTRLTVV.

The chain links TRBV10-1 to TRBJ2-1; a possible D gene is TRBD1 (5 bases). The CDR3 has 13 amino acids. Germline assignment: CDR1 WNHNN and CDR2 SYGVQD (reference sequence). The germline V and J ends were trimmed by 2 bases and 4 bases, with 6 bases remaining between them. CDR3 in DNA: TGCGCCAGCAGTGAGGGGGCTTACAATGAGCAGTTCTTC. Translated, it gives CASSEGAYNEQFF.

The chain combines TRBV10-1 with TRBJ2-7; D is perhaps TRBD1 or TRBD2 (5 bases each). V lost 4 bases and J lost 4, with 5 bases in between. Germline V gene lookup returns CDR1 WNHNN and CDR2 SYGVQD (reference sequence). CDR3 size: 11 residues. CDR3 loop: CASSGGYEQYF. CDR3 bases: TGCGCCAGCAGTGGGGGGTACGAGCAGTACTTC.

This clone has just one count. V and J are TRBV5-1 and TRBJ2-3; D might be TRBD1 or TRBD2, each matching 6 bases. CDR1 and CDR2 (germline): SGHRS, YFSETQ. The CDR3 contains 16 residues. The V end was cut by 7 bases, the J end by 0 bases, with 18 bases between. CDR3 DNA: TGCGCCAGCCCCCCGGAGGGGGGTCCTAGCACAGATACGCAGTATTTT. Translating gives CASPPEGGPSTDTQYF.

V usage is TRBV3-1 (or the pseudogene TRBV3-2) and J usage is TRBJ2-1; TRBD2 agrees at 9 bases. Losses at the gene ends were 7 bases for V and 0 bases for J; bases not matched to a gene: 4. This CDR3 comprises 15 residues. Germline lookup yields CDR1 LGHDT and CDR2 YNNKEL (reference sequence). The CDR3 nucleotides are TGTGCCAGCACATATAGCGGGAGCTCCTACAATGAGCAGTTCTTC. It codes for CASTYSGSSYNEQFF.

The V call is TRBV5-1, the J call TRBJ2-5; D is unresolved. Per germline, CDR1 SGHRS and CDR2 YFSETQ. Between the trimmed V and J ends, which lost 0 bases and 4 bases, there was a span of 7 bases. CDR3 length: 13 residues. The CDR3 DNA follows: TGCGCCAGCAGCTTGGGCTGGGGAGAGACCCAGTACTTC. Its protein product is CASSLGWGETQYF. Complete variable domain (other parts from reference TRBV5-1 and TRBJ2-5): KAGVTQTPRYLIKTRGQQVTLSCSPISGHRSVSWYQQTPGQGLQFLFEYFSETQRNKGNFPGRFSGRQFSNSRSEMNVSTLELGDSALYLCASSLGWGETQYFGPGTRLLVL.

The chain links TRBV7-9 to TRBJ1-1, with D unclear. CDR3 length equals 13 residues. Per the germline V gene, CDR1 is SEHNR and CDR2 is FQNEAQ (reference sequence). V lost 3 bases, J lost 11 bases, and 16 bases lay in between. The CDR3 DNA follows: TGTGCCAGCAGCTTTTCGTTGGGCGGTGGGGCTTTCTTT. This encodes CASSFSLGGGAFF.

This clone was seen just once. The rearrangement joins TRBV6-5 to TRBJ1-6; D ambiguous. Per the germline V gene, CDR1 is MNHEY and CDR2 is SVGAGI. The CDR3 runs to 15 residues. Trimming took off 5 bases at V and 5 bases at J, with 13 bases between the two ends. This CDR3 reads CASSLMGGHNSPLHF. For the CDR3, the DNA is TGTGCCAGCAGTCTCATGGGCGGGCATAATTCACCCCTCCACTTT.

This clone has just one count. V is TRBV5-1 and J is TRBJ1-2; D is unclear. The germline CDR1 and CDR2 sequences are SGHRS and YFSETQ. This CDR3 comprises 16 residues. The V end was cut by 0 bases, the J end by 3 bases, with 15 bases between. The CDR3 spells CASSLGGRGLDYGYTF. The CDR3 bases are TGCGCCAGCAGCTTGGGAGGACGTGGTCTCGACTATGGCTACACCTTC.

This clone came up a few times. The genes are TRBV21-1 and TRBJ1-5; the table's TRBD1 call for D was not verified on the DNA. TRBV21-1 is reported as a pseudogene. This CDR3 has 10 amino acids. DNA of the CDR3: TGTGCCAGACGACAGCAGCCCCAGCATTTT. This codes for CARRQQPQHF.

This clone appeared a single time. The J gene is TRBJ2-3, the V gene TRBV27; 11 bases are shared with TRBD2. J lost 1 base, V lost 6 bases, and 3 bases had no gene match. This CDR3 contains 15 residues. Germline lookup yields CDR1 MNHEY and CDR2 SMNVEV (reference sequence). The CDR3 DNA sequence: TGTGCCAGCAGGGGTAGCGGGAGGGGCACAGATACGCAGTATTTT. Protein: CASRGSGRGTDTQYF.

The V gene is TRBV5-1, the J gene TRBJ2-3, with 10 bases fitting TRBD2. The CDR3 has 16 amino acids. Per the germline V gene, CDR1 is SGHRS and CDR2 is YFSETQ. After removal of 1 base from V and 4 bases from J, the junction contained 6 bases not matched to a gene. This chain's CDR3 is CASSLSRAGGADTQYF. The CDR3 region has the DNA TGCGCCAGCAGCTTGTCTAGAGCGGGAGGGGCAGATACGCAGTATTTT.